This T cell receptor (beta chain) was recovered during a study of blood T cells in healthy people across ages. Peripheral blood from each donor was collected in a volume of 9.5 to 10 milliliters. This clonotype has a handful of counts. The antigen remains unidentified. Overall study results and limits: The study found more naive CD4+ cells and higher diversity in long-lived than aged donors. A strong correlation was seen between TCR beta diversity and naive T cell percentage.

Together with a sample-barcoded 5' primer, a J-beta primer mix was included in a second PCR lasting about 7 to 11 cycles. Each TCR beta cDNA got a 12-nucleotide random molecular identifier. One entry per CDR3 protein results from TCRdb running MiXCR on the 5' RACE reads. The sample holds about 780,000 distinct CDR3 sequences, about half seen once. CDR3 length equals 13 residues. The germline V gene has CDR1 SGHVS and CDR2 FQNEAQ. V was trimmed by 9 bases and J by 4 bases, leaving 13 bases between them. Sequencing input: blood. The receptor was isolated from a man older than 75 in good health. V usage is TRBV7-8 and J usage is TRBJ2-1, with no clear D. The CDR3, as DNA: TGTGCCAGTGAGCAGCTCCAATACAATGAGCAGTTCTTC. It encodes CASEQLQYNEQFF.